Below are 24 T cell receptor beta chains sequenced from a single sample in a study of regulatory T cells in long-lasting Graves disease. The time point is: persistent/refractory GD, antithyroid drugs over 5 years with positive TRAb. PBMCs provided the RNA from which the TCR library was made. Investigators prepared the TCR beta libraries by applying iRepertoire HTBI primers and Arm-PCR of CDR3 regions. TCRdb passed the multiplex PCR reads through MiXCR, listing each CDR3 protein once. The repertoire holds fewer than 600,000 distinct CDR3 sequences, with approximately 22% as singletons. Sequenced here: peripheral blood mononuclear cells (PBMCs), sampled when the disease was refractory, from a patient treated with antithyroid drugs. The origin of the receptors is a female donor with Graves disease.

This chain links TRBV10-3 with TRBJ1-1; 7 bases are a match to TRBD1. CDR3 length: 17 amino acids. The V and J ends lost 2 bases and 1 base, in that order; junction bases with no gene match: 10. CDR1 and CDR2 (germline): ENHRY, SYGVKD. The CDR3 loop reads CAISEGRQGGRNTEAFF. CDR3 sequence (DNA): TGTGCCATCAGTGAGGGACGACAGGGAGGCAGGAACACTGAAGCTTTCTTT.

This clonotype was seen many times. This chain uses TRBV6-5 with TRBJ1-2, with D uncertain. Per the germline V gene, CDR1 is MNHEY and CDR2 is SVGAGI. V lost 2 bases, J lost 4 bases, and 17 bases lay in between. CDR3 length equals 16 residues. CDR3 region: CASSYGFEGLGYGYTF. CDR3 DNA sequence: TGTGCCAGCAGTTACGGTTTTGAGGGTCTCGGCTATGGCTACACCTTC.

The chain combines TRBV5-1 with TRBJ2-2, with 9 nucleotides matching TRBD2. The germline V gene encodes CDR1 SGHRS and CDR2 YFSETQ. This CDR3 comprises 15 residues. After removal of 2 bases from V and 4 bases from J, the junction contained 3 bases not matched to a gene. CDR3 sequence (DNA): TGCGCCAGCAGCTTTAGCGGGAGTGTCACCGGGGAGCTGTTTTTT. Encoded protein: CASSFSGSVTGELFF.

The J gene is TRBJ1-2, the V gene TRBV12-3 or TRBV12-4; 10 nucleotides line up with TRBD1. The CDR3 consists of 14 residues. V lost 5 bases, J lost 8 bases, and 8 bases stayed unmatched. CDR3 DNA sequence: TGTGCCAGCAGTACCGGGACAGGGGTTTGGGGCTACACCTTC. Protein: CASSTGTGVWGYTF.

The V gene is TRBV18, the J gene TRBJ1-5; 9 positions agree with TRBD1. The junction had 5 bases not matched to a gene; V was cut back by 5 bases and J by 3 bases. Germline lookup yields CDR1 KGHSH and CDR2 LQKENI. This CDR3 has 15 amino acids. The CDR3 DNA sequence: TGTGCCAGCTCATCAGGGACAGGGAACAATCAGCCCCAGCATTTT. Protein product: CASSSGTGNNQPQHF.

This clonotype appeared many times. The gene calls are TRBV28 and TRBJ1-1, with 7 positions matching TRBD1. The CDR3 sequence is 15 residues long. After removal of 4 bases from V and 0 bases from J, the junction contained 5 bases not matched to a gene. The V gene's germline CDR1 is MDHEN and CDR2 SYDVKM. This CDR3 is CASSSTGRVNTEAFF. CDR3 sequence (DNA): TGTGCCAGCAGTTCGACAGGGAGGGTGAACACTGAAGCTTTCTTT.

This clonotype has at least ten counts. V usage is TRBV6-1 and J usage is TRBJ1-5; no definite D call. V dropped 8 bases and J dropped 4 bases, with 18 bases sitting between them. Germline V CDR1 and CDR2: MNHNS, SASEGT. This CDR3 has 15 residues. CDR3 in amino acids: CASLKQISENQPQHF. The CDR3 coding sequence is TGTGCCAGCTTAAAACAGATCTCTGAGAATCAGCCCCAGCATTTT.

This clonotype has a handful of counts. The genes are TRBV11-2 and TRBJ2-7; D is undetermined. V was cut by 5 bases and J by 6 bases, with 11 bases left in between. Looked up from germline, CDR1 is SGHAT and CDR2 is FQNNGV. This CDR3 region has 12 residues. The CDR3: CASSTALLEQYF. The CDR3, as DNA: TGTGCCAGCAGCACAGCCCTCCTCGAGCAGTACTTC.

This chain joins TRBV11-3 and TRBJ2-7; D may be TRBD2 (6 bases). The germline gives CDR1 SGHNT, CDR2 YENEEA. This CDR3 has 17 amino acids. Trimming pared 2 bases from V and 2 bases from J, leaving 19 bases between. The CDR3, as DNA: TGTGCCAGCAGCTTAACCCTCCCGCCGGGGGAGACCTACGAGCAGTACTTC. It translates to CASSLTLPPGETYEQYF.

This chain connects TRBV7-2 to TRBJ2-6; no reliable D call. This CDR3 has 18 amino acids. The V end was cut by 6 bases, the J end by 0 bases, with 18 bases between. Looked up from germline, CDR1 is SGHTA and CDR2 is FQGNSA. CDR3 in amino acids: CASSPPLLWPSGANVLTF. The CDR3 nucleotides read TGTGCCAGCAGTCCCCCCCTCCTATGGCCCTCTGGGGCCAACGTCCTGACTTTC.

The V call is TRBV30, the J call TRBJ2-5; a possible D gene is TRBD2 (5 bases). Trimming took 4 bases from V and 5 from J, leaving 20 bases between them. The CDR3 has 15 residues. Per the germline V gene, CDR1 is GTSNPN and CDR2 is SVGIG (reference sequence). CDR3 region: CAWKKGLSEAETQYF. The CDR3 coding sequence is TGTGCCTGGAAGAAAGGACTCTCGGAGGCTGAGACCCAGTACTTC.

This clonotype turned up a few times. The chain couples TRBV5-1 to TRBJ2-5; D gene uncertain. Trimming removed 6 bases from V and 0 bases from J, with 15 bases in between. CDR3 length: 15 amino acids. CDR1 and CDR2 from the germline V gene are SGHRS and YFSETQ. CDR3 sequence: CASKAGRMYQETQYF. The CDR3 bases are TGCGCCAGCAAGGCAGGCCGTATGTACCAAGAGACCCAGTACTTC.

This sequence joins TRBV7-9 and TRBJ2-7; the D gene is possibly TRBD1 (6 bases). Trimming removed 5 bases from V and 2 bases from J, with 16 bases in between. CDR1 and CDR2 from the germline V gene are SEHNR and FQNEAQ (reference sequence). The CDR3 runs 15 residues. CDR3 bases: TGTGCCAGCAGCCCCGCTTGGGGGCAGGCCTACGAGCAGTACTTC. It is translated as CASSPAWGQAYEQYF.

Ten or more counts support this clonotype. The rearrangement links TRBV7-2 to TRBJ1-5, with D maybe TRBD1 (6 bases). Germline V lookup: CDR1 SGHTA, CDR2 FQGNSA. Trimming took off 0 bases at V and 2 bases at J, with 14 bases between the two ends. The CDR3 consists of 17 residues. CDR3 region: CASSLAHGGRGNQPQHF. In DNA form, the CDR3 reads TGTGCCAGCAGCTTAGCGCACGGGGGGCGCGGCAATCAGCCCCAGCATTTT.

This clonotype was counted ten times or more. The CDR3 DNA reads TGTGCCAGCAGCCCCGGAATGATAACGAATCAGCCCCAGCATTTT. It encodes CASSPGMITNQPQHF. The rearrangement links TRBV6-1 to TRBJ1-5; D is ambiguous. CDR1 and CDR2 from the germline V gene are MNHNS and SASEGT. The CDR3 runs 15 residues. Trimming shortened V by 6 bases and J by 4 bases, and 16 bases separated the two germline ends.

About this clonotype: Being one base from a much bigger clone, this may be a read error. The rearrangement uses TRBV7-2 and TRBJ1-5; D may be TRBD1 (6 bases). There are 14 residues in the CDR3. Per the germline V gene, CDR1 is SGHTA and CDR2 is FQGNSA. Trimming removed 6 bases at V and 5 bases at J, with 14 bases between. CDR3 DNA sequence: TGTGCCAGCAGTCAACAGGGAAGCGATCAGCCCCAGCATTTT. It translates to CASSQQGSDQPQHF.

This clonotype was seen only a few times. The rearrangement links TRBV12-3 or TRBV12-4 to TRBJ1-2; D possibly corresponds to TRBD1 (6 bases). CDR3 size: 13 residues. The germline V and J ends were trimmed by 3 bases and 8 bases, with 13 bases remaining between them. CDR3 loop: CASSLYRQEGYTF. For the CDR3, the DNA is TGTGCCAGCAGTTTGTATCGACAGGAAGGCTACACCTTC.

This clonotype was counted ten times or more. The chain couples TRBV6-2 or TRBV6-3 to TRBJ2-7, with 7 bases matching TRBD1. This CDR3 has 13 residues. V shed 2 bases and J 6 bases; nucleotides not matched to a gene: 4. Looked up from germline, CDR1 is MNHEY and CDR2 is SVGEGT. CDR3 loop: CASSYRGPTEQYF. For the CDR3, the DNA is TGTGCCAGCAGTTACAGGGGGCCCACCGAGCAGTACTTC.

The table lists this clonotype with a few counts. The CDR3 loop reads CASSQSPDQPQHF. CDR3 in DNA: TGTGCCAGCAGCCAAAGTCCCGATCAGCCCCAGCATTTT. The J gene is TRBJ1-5, the V gene TRBV3-1; D call uncertain. The V gene lost 2 bases and the J gene lost 5 bases, with 7 bases spanning the gap. CDR3 size: 13 residues. CDR1 LGHDT and CDR2 YNNKEL come from the germline V gene (reference sequence).

This clonotype was seen many times. This sequence joins TRBV7-2 and TRBJ2-5; 8 bases line up with TRBD2. The junction had 6 bases not matched to a gene; V was cut back by 1 base and J by 2 bases. The CDR3 length is 16 residues. Per germline, CDR1 SGHTA and CDR2 FQGNSA. CDR3 in amino acids: CASSLGPGGRQETQYF. DNA for the CDR3: TGTGCCAGCAGCTTAGGTCCGGGAGGGAGGCAAGAGACCCAGTACTTC.

The chain links TRBV11-2 to TRBJ2-5; either TRBD1 or TRBD2 may supply D (5 bases each). Per germline, CDR1 SGHAT and CDR2 FQNNGV. Trimming took 5 bases from V and 5 from J, leaving 15 bases between them. This CDR3 comprises 14 residues. CDR3 DNA sequence: TGTGCCAGCAGCCCGCAGGCCGGGACGGAGACCCAGTACTTC. This encodes CASSPQAGTETQYF.

This clonotype came up many times. The gene calls are TRBV15 and TRBJ2-2, with unresolved D. The germline V and J ends were trimmed by 1 base and 0 bases, with 6 bases remaining between them. The germline CDR1 and CDR2 sequences are LNHNV and YYDKDF (reference sequence). The CDR3 contains 15 residues. Here the CDR3 DNA reads TGTGCCACCAGCAGAGGTACTTCGAACACCGGGGAGCTGTTTTTT. It translates to CATSRGTSNTGELFF.

The chain employs TRBV3-1 and TRBJ2-5; 9 bases map to TRBD1. Trimming at V came to 0 bases and at J to 2 bases, leaving 1 base not matched to a gene. The CDR3 has 15 amino acids. Germline V gene sequence: CDR1 LGHDT, CDR2 YNNKEL (reference sequence). The CDR3 protein is CASSQEQGAQETQYF. CDR3 nucleotide sequence: TGTGCCAGCAGCCAAGAACAGGGGGCTCAAGAGACCCAGTACTTC.

As for this clonotype: It may be a read error: a sequence one base away is much more abundant. The rearrangement links TRBV6-2 or TRBV6-3 to TRBJ1-1; 12 bases map to TRBD1. Germline CDR1 MNHEY, CDR2 SVGEGT. This CDR3 is built from 18 residues. The CDR3 region has the DNA TGTGCCGGCAGTTACTCCGGGACAGGGGGCGAGGTGGCGACTGAAGCTTTCTTT. Its translation: CAGSYSGTGGEVATEAFF.